Listed here is a single T cell receptor beta chain. Its antigen is still unknown. A junction end diverges from the germline sequence, so it may reflect a read error. The CDR3 spans 14 residues. Germline-derived CDR1 and CDR2 are SGHNT and YYREEE (reference sequence). Primers included in the PCR were 60 Vbeta and 13 Jbeta primers. Some clones are missing from TCRdb's copy, which holds only in-frame ones; the method was immunoSEQ multiplex PCR. This sample has under 150,000 clones, with about four fifths found just once. The sample is drawn from a study of cytomegalovirus exposure and HLA in healthy donors. Study observations and caveats: The study labeled 180 or so TCR beta chains cytomegalovirus-associated.

The sequenced sample consisted of PBMCs. The source of this sequence is a male donor in good health and CMV-seronegative. The V call is TRBV5-4, the J call TRBJ2-5; the match to TRBD1 covers 8 bases. The assigned J gene may be wrong: the sequence end matches TRBJ2-7 better. The CDR3 sequence: CASSLDRAAYEQYF. CDR3 DNA sequence: TGTGCCAGCAGTTTGGACAGGGCGGCCTACGAGCAGTACTTC.